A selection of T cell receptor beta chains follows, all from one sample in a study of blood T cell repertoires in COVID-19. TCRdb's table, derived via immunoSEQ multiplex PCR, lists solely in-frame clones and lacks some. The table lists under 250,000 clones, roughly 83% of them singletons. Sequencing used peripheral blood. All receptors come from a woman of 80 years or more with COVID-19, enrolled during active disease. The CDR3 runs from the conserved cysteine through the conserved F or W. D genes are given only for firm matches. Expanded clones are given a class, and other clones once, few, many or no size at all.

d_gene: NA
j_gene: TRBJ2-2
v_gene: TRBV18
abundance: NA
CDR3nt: TGTGCCAGCTCACCACCGAACAGGGCAGGAACCGCCGGGGAGCTGTTTTTT
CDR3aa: CASSPPNRAGTAGELFF

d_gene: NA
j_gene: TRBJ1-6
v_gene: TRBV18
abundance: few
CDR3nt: TGTGCCAGCTCACGAGACAGCTCCTATAATTCACCCCTCCACTTT
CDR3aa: CASSRDSSYNSPLHF

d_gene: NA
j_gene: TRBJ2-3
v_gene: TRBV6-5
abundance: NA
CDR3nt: TGTGCCAGCAGTATGTCGGGGGGCAGCACAGATACGCAGTATTTT
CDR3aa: CASSMSGGSTDTQYF

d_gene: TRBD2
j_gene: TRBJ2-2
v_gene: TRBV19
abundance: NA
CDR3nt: TGTGCCAGTAGTTTAGCGGGGAGGGACACCGGGGAGCTGTTTTTT
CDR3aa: CASSLAGRDTGELFF

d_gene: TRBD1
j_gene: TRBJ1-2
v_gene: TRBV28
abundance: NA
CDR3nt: TGTGCCAGCAGTTACCCACAGGGGCAGAGGGGCTATGGCTACACCTTC
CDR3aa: CASSYPQGQRGYGYTF

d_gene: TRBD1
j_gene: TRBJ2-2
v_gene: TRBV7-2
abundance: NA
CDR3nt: TGTGCCAGCAGCCTCTCCACAGGGGGGCGGGGCACCGGGGAGCTGTTTTTT
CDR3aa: CASSLSTGGRGTGELFF

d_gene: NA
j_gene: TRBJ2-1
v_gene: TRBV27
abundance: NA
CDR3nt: TGTGCCAGCAGTTTAGACAGATTCAGCGAGCAGTTCTTC
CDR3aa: CASSLDRFSEQFF

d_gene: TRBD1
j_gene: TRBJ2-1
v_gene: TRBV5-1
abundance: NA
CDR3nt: TGCGCCAGCAGCTTGAGCCAGGGGGCGGGAGAGCAGTTCTTC
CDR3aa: CASSLSQGAGEQFF

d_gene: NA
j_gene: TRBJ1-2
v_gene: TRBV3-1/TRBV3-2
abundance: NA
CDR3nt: TGTGCCAGCAGCCACGAGAAAGGAGGGAATGGCTACACCTTC
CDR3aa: CASSHEKGGNGYTF

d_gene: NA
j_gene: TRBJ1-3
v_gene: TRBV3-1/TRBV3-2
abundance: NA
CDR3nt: TGTGCCAGCAGCCAAGGTGGACAACACTCTGGAAACACCATATATTTT
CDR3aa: CASSQGGQHSGNTIYF

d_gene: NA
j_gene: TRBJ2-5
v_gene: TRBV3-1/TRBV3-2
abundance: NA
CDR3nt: TGTGCCAGCAGCCAAGCTGGCGGGAAATTTGAGACCCAGTACTTC
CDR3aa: CASSQAGGKFETQYF

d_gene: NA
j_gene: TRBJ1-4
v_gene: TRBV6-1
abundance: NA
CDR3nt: TGTGCCAGCAGTGAACTCGGGAAAACAGCGCTAGGTGAAAAACTGTTTTTT
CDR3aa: CASSELGKTALGEKLFF

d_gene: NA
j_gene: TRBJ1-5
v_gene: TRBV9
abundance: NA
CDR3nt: TGTGCCAGCAGCCCGAACTGGGGGGGCGCAGAGCCCCAGCATTTT
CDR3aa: CASSPNWGGAEPQHF

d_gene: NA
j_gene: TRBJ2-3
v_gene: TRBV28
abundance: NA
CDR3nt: TGTGCCAGCAGTTCACAGGGCAGCACAGATACGCAGTATTTT
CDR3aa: CASSSQGSTDTQYF

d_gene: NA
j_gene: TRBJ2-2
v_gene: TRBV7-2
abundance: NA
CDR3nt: TGTGCCAGCAGCTTCATCAGGGGAACCGGGGAGCTGTTTTTT
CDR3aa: CASSFIRGTGELFF

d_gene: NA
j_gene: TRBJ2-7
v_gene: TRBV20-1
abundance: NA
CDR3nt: TGCAGTGCTATTCCCTACTCCGAGCAGTACTTC
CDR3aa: CSAIPYSEQYF

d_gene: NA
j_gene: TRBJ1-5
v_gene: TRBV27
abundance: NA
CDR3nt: TGTGCCAGCAGTTTATCGGCCAGGGCAGTCAGTCAGCCCCAGCATTTT
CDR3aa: CASSLSARAVSQPQHF

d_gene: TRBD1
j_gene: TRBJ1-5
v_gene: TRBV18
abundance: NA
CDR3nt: TGTGCCAGCTCACCCTCAGGGACAGGGGCTTACCAGCCCCAGCATTTT
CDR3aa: CASSPSGTGAYQPQHF

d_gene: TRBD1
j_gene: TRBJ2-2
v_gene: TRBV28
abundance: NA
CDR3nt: TGTGCCAGCATACCGGGACAGGGGACCGGGGAGCTGTTTTTT
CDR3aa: CASIPGQGTGELFF

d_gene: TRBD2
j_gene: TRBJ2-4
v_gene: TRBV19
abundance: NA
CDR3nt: TGTGCCAGTAGTCCACTAGCGGGGGGGCCCAACATTCAGTACTTC
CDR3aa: CASSPLAGGPNIQYF

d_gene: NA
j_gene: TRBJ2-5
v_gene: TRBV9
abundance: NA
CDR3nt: TGTGCCAGCAGCGTAGTGTCCGGGGGAGGTTATGAGACCCAGTACTTC
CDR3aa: CASSVVSGGGYETQYF

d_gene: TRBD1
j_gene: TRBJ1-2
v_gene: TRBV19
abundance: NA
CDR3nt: TGTGCCAGTAGTTCTACCGGGACAGGCTTCTATGGCTACACCTTC
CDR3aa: CASSSTGTGFYGYTF

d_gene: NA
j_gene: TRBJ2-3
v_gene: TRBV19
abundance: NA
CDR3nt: TGTGCCTCAAACCGCTGGGCAGAAGATACGCAGTATTTT
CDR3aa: CASNRWAEDTQYF

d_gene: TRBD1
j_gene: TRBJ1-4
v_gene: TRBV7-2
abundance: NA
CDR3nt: TGTGCCAGCAGCTGGCGGGGACAGGGTTCGGGGGAAAAACTGTTTTTT
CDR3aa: CASSWRGQGSGEKLFF